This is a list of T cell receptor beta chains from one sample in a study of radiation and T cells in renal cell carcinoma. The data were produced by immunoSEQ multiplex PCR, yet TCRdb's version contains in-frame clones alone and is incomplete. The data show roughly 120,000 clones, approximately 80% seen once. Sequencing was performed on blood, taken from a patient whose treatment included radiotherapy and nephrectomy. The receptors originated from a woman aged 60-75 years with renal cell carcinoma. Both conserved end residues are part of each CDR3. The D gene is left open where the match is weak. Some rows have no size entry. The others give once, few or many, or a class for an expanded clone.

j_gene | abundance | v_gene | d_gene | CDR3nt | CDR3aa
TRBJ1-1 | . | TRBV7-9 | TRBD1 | TGTGCCAGCAGCAGAAGTTGGACAGGGTTAACTGAAGCTTTCTTT | CASSRSWTGLTEAFF
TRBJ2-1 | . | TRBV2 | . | TGTGCCAGCAGTGAAGCCGGGACACTCTACAATGAGCAGTTCTTC | CASSEAGTLYNEQFF
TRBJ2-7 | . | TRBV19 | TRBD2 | TGTGCCAGTAGTATAGATTCGACGGCTAGCGGGAGTTCTAGTAACGAGCAGTACTTC | CASSIDSTASGSSSNEQYF
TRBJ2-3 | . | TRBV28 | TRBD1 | TGTGCCAGCAGCACACAGGGGGCGATAAATACGCAGTATTTT | CASSTQGAINTQYF
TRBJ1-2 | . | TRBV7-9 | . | TGTGCCAGCAGCCCAGGACAGAATTATGGCTACACCTTC | CASSPGQNYGYTF
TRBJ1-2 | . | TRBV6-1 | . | TGTGCCAGCAGATCCGGGCCAACGGGCTACACCTTC | CASRSGPTGYTF
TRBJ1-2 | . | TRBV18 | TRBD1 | TGTGCCAGTTTAGCCGGGACAGCTTTGAACTATGGCTACACCTTC | CASLAGTALNYGYTF
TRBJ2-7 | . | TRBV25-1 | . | TGTGCCAGCAGCCAGGGAACACACGAGCAGTACTTC | CASSQGTHEQYF
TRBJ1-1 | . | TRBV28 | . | TGTGCCAGCAGCTTAGGTAACACTGAAGCTTTCTTT | CASSLGNTEAFF
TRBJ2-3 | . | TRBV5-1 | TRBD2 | TGCGCCAGCAGCATTTCTTCAGCGGGAGGGCCTGGAGATACGCAGTATTTT | CASSISSAGGPGDTQYF
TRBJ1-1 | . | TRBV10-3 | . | TGTGCCATCAGTGAGTCGTCCTCTATCCCCCCTAAAGCTTTCTTT | CAISESSSIPPKAFF
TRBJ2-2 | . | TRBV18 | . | TGTGCCAGCTCACCTGGGACGTCAAGGGGGGCCGGGGAGCTGTTTTTT | CASSPGTSRGAGELFF
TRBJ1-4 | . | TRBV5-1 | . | TGCGCCAGCAGCCCCATTGGGGGGCAGGGTGAAAAACTGTTTTTT | CASSPIGGQGEKLFF
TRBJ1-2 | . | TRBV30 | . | TGTGCCTGGAGCGTTGTTCCAGAAGGGGGGAATGGCTACACCTTC | CAWSVVPEGGNGYTF
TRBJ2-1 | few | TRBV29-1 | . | TGCAGCGTTGACAGGGGCTCCTACAATGAGCAGTTCTTC | CSVDRGSYNEQFF
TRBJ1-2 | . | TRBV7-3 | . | TGTGCCAGCAGCTTAGAGGCCCGGACGGGGTACACCTTC | CASSLEARTGYTF
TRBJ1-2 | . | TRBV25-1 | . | TGTGCCAGCAGTGAATCCTACTATGGCTACACCTTC | CASSESYYGYTF
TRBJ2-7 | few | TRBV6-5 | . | TGTGCCAGCAGTTTCGCCTACGAGCAGTACTTC | CASSFAYEQYF
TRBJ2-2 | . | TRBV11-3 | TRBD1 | TGTGCCAGCAGCTTAAGGACAGGGCCCGGGGAGCTGTTTTTT | CASSLRTGPGELFF
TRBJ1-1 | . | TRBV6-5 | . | TGTGCCAGCAGTTACAACGGGTTAGGAACTGAAGCTTTCTTT | CASSYNGLGTEAFF
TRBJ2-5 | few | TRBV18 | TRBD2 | TGTGCCAGCTCACCACTACCCTCGGGAGGCCCCCAAGAGACCCAGTACTTC | CASSPLPSGGPQETQYF
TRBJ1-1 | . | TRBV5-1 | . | TGCGCCAGCAGCTTGGCTGGTATTACTCTGAACACTGAAGCTTTCTTT | CASSLAGITLNTEAFF
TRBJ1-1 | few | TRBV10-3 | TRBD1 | TGTGCCATCAGTTCCCGACAGGGGGACACTGAAGCTTTCTTT | CAISSRQGDTEAFF
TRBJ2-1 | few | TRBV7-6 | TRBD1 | TGTGCCAGCAGCTTAGGACAGGGGGCGTACAATGAGCAGTTCTTC | CASSLGQGAYNEQFF
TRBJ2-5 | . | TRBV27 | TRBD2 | TGTGCCAGCAGTTTATTGGCGGGGGGGCCGTGCTACTTC | CASSLLAGGPCYF
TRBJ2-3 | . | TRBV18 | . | TGTGCCAGCTCCCCTGGGGACACCGGCACAGATACGCAGTATTTT | CASSPGDTGTDTQYF
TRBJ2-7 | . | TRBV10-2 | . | TGCGCCAGCAGTGAGTCGATGGTCGGGGTACAGTACTTC | CASSESMVGVQYF
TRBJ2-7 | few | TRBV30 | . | TGTGCCGAAGGGGGGGTAAGGAAGTACTTC | CAEGGVRKYF
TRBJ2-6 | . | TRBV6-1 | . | TGTGCCAGCAGCGTTACATCCTCTGGGGCCAACGTCCTGACTTTC | CASSVTSSGANVLTF
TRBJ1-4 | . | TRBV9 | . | TGTGCCAGCAGCGTCCCAGGTGAAAAACTGTTTTTT | CASSVPGEKLFF
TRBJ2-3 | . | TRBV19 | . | TGTGCCAGTAGTATAGATTACCAGGGTGGCACAGATACGCAGTATTTT | CASSIDYQGGTDTQYF
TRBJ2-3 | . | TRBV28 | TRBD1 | TGTGCCAGCCCTCCCAGGACAGGAAGGATAGATACGCAGTATTTT | CASPPRTGRIDTQYF
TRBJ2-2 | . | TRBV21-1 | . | TGTGCCAGCAGCAAAGAGGGCAAGACGAACACCGGGGAGCTGTTTTTT | CASSKEGKTNTGELFF
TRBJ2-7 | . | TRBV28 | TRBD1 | TGTGCCAGCAGGGGGGACAGGGGGCGGTACGAGCAGTACTTC | CASRGDRGRYEQYF
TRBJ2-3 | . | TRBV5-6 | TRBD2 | TGTGCCAGCGTCCCGGGACTAGCGGGAGCAGAGGATACGCAGTATTTT | CASVPGLAGAEDTQYF
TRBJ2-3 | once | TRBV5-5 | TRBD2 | TGTGCCAGCACCCTTAGCGGGGGGGGCACAGATACGCAGTATTTT | CASTLSGGGTDTQYF
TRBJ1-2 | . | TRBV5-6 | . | TGTGCCAGCAGCCGAACATACGGGGGCGAGCGAGGCTACACCTTC | CASSRTYGGERGYTF
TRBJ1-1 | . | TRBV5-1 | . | TGCGCCAGCAGCTTGGAGGTGGGACACACTGAAGCTTTCTTT | CASSLEVGHTEAFF
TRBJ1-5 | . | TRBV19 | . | TGTGCCAGTAGTATAGCCGCGGACGCCGCAAGGGGCCAGCCCCAGCATTTT | CASSIAADAARGQPQHF
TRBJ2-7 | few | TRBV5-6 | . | TGTGCCAGCAGCTTGTGGCAGGGTATTTCCTACGAGCAGTACTTC | CASSLWQGISYEQYF
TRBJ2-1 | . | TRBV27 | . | TGTGCCAGCAGTTTATCGGGGCAGCCCAATGAGCAGTTCTTC | CASSLSGQPNEQFF
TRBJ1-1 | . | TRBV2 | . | TGTGCCAGCAGTTCCGGGACGGGCAACACTGAAGCTTTCTTT | CASSSGTGNTEAFF
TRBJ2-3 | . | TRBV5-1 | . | TGCGCCAGCAGCTTGGGTCCGGCAGATACGCAGTATTTT | CASSLGPADTQYF
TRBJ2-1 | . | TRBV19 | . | TGTGCCAGTAGTATTTCCGGGATCAAGAGCTCCTACAATGAGCAGTTCTTC | CASSISGIKSSYNEQFF
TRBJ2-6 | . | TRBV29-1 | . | TGCAGCGTTATGGTCTCTGGGGCCAACGTCCTGACTTTC | CSVMVSGANVLTF
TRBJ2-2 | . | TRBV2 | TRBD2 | TGTGCCACCACTGCGGGGGGACGGAACGGGGAGCTGTTTTTT | CATTAGGRNGELFF
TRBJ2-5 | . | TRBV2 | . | TGTGCCAGCGGCCTGGAAGGGACAATCCAAGAGACCCAGTACTTC | CASGLEGTIQETQYF
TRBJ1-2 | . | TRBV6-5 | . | TGTGCCAGCAGTTATTCAGGGAACGGCTATGGCTACACCTTC | CASSYSGNGYGYTF
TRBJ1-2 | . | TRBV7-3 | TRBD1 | TGTGCCAGCAGCTGGGGACAGGGGGCCGCCATCTATGGCTACACCTTC | CASSWGQGAAIYGYTF
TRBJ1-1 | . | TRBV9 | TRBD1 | TGTGCCAGCAGCGCCCTAGGACAGGGGGGCACTGAAGCTTTCTTT | CASSALGQGGTEAFF
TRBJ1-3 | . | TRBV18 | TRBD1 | TGTGCCAGCTCACCAATGACAGGGGCTATCTCTGGAAACACCATATATTTT | CASSPMTGAISGNTIYF
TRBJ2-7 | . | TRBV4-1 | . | TGCGCCAGCAGCCAAGATCTTCGAGGGGTCTACGAGCAGTACTTC | CASSQDLRGVYEQYF
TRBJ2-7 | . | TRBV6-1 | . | TGTGCCAGCAGTGAAAGGCATAACCCGCCCTACGAGCAGTACTTC | CASSERHNPPYEQYF
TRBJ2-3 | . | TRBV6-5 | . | TGTGCCAGCAGAGTTACAATTAGCACAGATACGCAGTATTTT | CASRVTISTDTQYF